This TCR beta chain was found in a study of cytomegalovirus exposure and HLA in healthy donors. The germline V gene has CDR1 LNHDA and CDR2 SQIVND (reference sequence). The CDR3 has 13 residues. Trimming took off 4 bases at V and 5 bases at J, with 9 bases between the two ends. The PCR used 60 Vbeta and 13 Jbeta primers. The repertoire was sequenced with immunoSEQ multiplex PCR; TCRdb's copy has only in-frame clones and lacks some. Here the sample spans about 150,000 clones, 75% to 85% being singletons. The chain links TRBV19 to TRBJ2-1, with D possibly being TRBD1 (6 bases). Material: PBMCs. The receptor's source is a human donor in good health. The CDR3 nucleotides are TGTGCCAGTAGTACGACAGGTAACAATGAGCAGTTCTTC. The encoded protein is CASSTTGNNEQFF.